Reported below is one TCR beta chain. The data derive from a study of graft-versus-host responses after intestinal transplantation. Study background: Induction using anti-thymocyte globulin, followed by tacrolimus and steroids for roughly 3 years, was given to all recipients.

Produced via immunoSEQ multiplex PCR; TCRdb's table is partial and in-frame only. The data contain approximately 5,000 clones, 85% of them seen just once; the ten biggest clones take up about a tenth. Lymphocytes (intraepithelial and lamina propria) were released by processing the graft tissue. Sequencing used ileum tissue, obtained 156 days after intestinal transplant. The TCR originated in a human patient who received an intestinal transplant, so some T cells may come from the graft donor.

CDR3 sequence: CASSEVGPPEEQFF. The DNA for the CDR3 is TGTGCCAGCAGTGAGGTGGGACCGCCAGAGGAGCAGTTCTTC. The chain joins TRBV2 to TRBJ2-1; D may correspond to TRBD1 or TRBD2 (5 bases each). The CDR3 is made up of 14 amino acids. Looked up from germline, CDR1 is SNHLY and CDR2 is FYNNEI. V lost 3 bases and J 10 bases, leaving 16 bases between the germline ends.